The 5 T cell receptor beta chains given below trace back to one sample, sequenced in a study of blood T cell repertoires in COVID-19. Some clones are missing from TCRdb's copy, which holds only in-frame ones; the method was immunoSEQ multiplex PCR. This table has 250,000 to 350,000 clones, 88% appearing once. Material: peripheral blood. The source is a woman younger than 45 who had recovered from COVID-19.

The chain uses TRBV6-5 and TRBJ2-2; D not certain. This CDR3 spans 12 amino acids. V was shortened by 2 bases and J by 6 bases, with 4 bases between the two germline ends. Germline V gene data show CDR1 as MNHEY and CDR2 as SVGAGI. The CDR3 protein is CASSYGPGELFF. DNA for the CDR3: TGTGCCAGCAGTTACGGGCCCGGGGAGCTGTTTTTT.

The CDR3 is CATSSTYTGELFF. The CDR3 DNA reads TGTGCCACCAGCAGCACATACACCGGGGAGCTGTTTTTT. The chain joins TRBV15 to TRBJ2-2; D not resolved. Trimming took 3 bases from V and 3 from J, leaving 5 bases between them. The CDR3 is 13 residues long. Germline V gene data show CDR1 as LNHNV and CDR2 as YYDKDF (reference sequence).

V usage is TRBV28 and J usage is TRBJ1-1, with 9 bases fitting TRBD1. V dropped 5 bases and J dropped 6; count of bases not matched to a gene: 4. Germline loops: CDR1 MDHEN, CDR2 SYDVKM. This CDR3 contains 13 residues. CDR3 protein: CASSTGQGSEAFF. For the CDR3, the DNA is TGTGCCAGCAGTACGGGACAGGGCTCTGAAGCTTTCTTT.

This chain joins TRBV9 and TRBJ2-2; TRBD1 aligns across 9 bases. The CDR3 has 15 residues. Germline V lookup: CDR1 SGDLS, CDR2 YYNGEE. The junction had 2 bases not matched to a gene; V was cut back by 4 bases and J by 1 base. CDR3 bases: TGTGCCAGCAGCCGGGGACAGGGGAACACCGGGGAGCTGTTTTTT. Translation gives CASSRGQGNTGELFF.

The gene calls are TRBV19 and TRBJ1-2; no clear D gene. The germline CDR1 and CDR2 sequences are LNHDA and SQIVND (reference sequence). CDR3 length equals 12 residues. The germline V and J ends were trimmed by 3 bases and 5 bases, with 7 bases remaining between them. This chain's CDR3 is CASSISRYGYTF. The CDR3 nucleotides read TGTGCCAGTAGTATCTCTCGGTATGGCTACACCTTC.